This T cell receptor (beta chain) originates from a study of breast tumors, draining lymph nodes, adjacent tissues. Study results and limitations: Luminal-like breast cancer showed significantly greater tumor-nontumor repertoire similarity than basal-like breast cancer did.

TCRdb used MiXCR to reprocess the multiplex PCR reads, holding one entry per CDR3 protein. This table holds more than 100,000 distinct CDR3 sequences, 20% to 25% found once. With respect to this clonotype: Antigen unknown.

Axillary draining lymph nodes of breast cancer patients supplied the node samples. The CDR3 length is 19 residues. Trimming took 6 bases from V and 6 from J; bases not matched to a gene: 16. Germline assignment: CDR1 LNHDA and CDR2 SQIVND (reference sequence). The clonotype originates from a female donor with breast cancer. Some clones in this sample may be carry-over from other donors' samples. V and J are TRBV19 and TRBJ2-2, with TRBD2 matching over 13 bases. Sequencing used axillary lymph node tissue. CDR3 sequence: CASSPTGLAGAIGAGELFF. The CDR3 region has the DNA TGTGCCAGTAGCCCGACAGGACTAGCGGGAGCTATTGGCGCCGGGGAGCTGTTTTTT. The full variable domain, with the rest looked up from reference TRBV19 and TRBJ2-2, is DGGITQSPKYLFRKEGQNVTLSCEQNLNHDAMYWYRQDPGQGLRLIYYSQIVNDFQKGDIAEGYSVSREKKESFPLTVTSAQKNPTAFYLCASSPTGLAGAIGAGELFFGEGSRLTVL.